This T cell receptor beta chain is drawn from a study of blood T cells in healthy people across ages. The germline V gene encodes CDR1 GTSNPN and CDR2 SVGIG (reference sequence). The CDR3 has 13 residues. V lost 0 bases to trimming and J lost 2 bases, with 5 bases between them. Sample-barcoded 5' priming and a J-beta primer mix drove a second PCR of about 6 to 12 cycles. TCRdb re-derived calls from the 5' RACE reads in MiXCR, one entry per CDR3 protein. The sample includes 890,000 or so distinct CDR3 sequences, approximately 59% of them seen just once. Every participating donor contributed about 10 milliliters of peripheral blood through a draw. The amount of total RNA extracted per sample was at least 5.5 micrograms.

Sequenced: blood. The sequence derives from a man aged 30 to 39 in good health. The genes are TRBV30 and TRBJ1-5; D call uncertain. The CDR3 DNA is TGTGCCTGGAGTGTACAAGGCAATCAGCCCCAGCATTTT. Translation gives CAWSVQGNQPQHF.